This TCR beta chain was sequenced in a study of blood T cell repertoires in COVID-19. In the study overall: Nucleic acid was either cDNA or gDNA, and it came from T cells, B-cell-depleted T cells, or PBMCs.

The ends lost 3 bases at V and 4 bases at J; junction bases unmatched: 9. Germline V gene lookup returns CDR1 DFQATT and CDR2 SNEGSKA (reference sequence). This CDR3 is 16 amino acids long. Repertoires were generated with immunoSEQ multiplex PCR, while TCRdb's copy carries only in-frame clones and drops some. The sample has more than 250,000 clones, around 87% seen once. The rearrangement links TRBV20-1 to TRBJ2-3, with 11 bases matching TRBD2. The specimen sequenced was peripheral blood. This TCR was recovered from a middle-aged man with active or convalescent COVID-19. CDR3 coding DNA: TGCAGTGCTAGTGGCCTAGCGGGAGGAGTGGCAGATACGCAGTATTTT. Amino acid sequence: CSASGLAGGVADTQYF.